This TCR beta chain derives from a study of blood T cell repertoires in COVID-19. To note about this clone: The conserved phenylalanine or tryptophan is not found at the CDR3 terminus, so this likely reflects a read error. No DNA is shown, since the ends of the CDR3 on it are uncertain; the CDR3 is the one TCRdb lists.

Generated by immunoSEQ multiplex PCR, the TCRdb table keeps only in-frame clones and is missing some. The sample has about 180,000 clones; about 84% are singletons. The CDR3 length is 11 residues, termini included. Germline V CDR1 and CDR2: SNHLY, FYNNEI. The chain uses TRBV2 and TRBJ2-7; the D call of TRBD2 is as the table states it, not checked on the DNA. The sequenced sample was peripheral blood. The source of this sequence is a human donor in a cohort sampled during active COVID-19. The chain's CDR3 is CASSEGGFTRQ.